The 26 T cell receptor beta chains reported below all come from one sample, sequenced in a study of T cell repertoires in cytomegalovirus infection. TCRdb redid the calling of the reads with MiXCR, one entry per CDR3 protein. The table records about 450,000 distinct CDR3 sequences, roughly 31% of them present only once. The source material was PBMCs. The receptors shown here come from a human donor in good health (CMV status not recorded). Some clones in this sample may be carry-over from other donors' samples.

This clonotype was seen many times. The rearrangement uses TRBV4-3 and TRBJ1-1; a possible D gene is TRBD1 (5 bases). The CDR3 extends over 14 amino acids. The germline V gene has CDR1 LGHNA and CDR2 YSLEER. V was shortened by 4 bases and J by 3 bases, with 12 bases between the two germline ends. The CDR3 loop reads CASSPGTHDTEAFF. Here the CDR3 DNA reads TGCGCCAGCAGCCCGGGGACCCACGACACTGAAGCTTTCTTT.

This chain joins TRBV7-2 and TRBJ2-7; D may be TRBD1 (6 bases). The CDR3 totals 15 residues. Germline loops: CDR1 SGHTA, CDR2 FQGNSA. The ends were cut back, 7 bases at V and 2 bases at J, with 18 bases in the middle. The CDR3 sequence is CASTKKMGHAYEQYF. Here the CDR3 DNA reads TGTGCCAGCACTAAAAAAATGGGACATGCCTACGAGCAGTACTTC.

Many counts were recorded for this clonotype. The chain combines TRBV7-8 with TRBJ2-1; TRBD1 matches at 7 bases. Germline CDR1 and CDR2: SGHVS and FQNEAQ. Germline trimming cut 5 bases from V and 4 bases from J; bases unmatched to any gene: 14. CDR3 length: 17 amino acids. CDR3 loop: CASSPNWDRGLYNEQFF. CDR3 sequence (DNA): TGTGCCAGCAGCCCAAACTGGGACAGAGGCTTGTACAATGAGCAGTTCTTC.

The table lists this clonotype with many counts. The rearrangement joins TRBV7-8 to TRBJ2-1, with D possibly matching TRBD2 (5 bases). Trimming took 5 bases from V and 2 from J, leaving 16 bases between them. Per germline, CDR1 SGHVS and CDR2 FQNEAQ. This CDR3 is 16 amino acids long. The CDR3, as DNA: TGTGCCAGCAGCCTCATTCGGGAACCAGCCTACAATGAGCAGTTCTTC. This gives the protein CASSLIREPAYNEQFF.

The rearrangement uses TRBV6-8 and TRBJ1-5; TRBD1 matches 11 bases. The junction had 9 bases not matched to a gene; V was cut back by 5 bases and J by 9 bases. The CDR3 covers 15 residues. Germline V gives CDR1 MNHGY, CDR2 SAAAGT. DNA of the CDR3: TGTGCCAGCAGTCCCAGGGACAGGGGGAGGCTGCCCCAGCATTTT. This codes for CASSPRDRGRLPQHF.

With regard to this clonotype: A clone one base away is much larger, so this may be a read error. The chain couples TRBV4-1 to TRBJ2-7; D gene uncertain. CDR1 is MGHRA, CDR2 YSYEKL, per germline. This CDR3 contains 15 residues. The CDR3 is CDSSQEGAVSYEQYF. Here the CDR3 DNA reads TGCGACAGCAGCCAAGAAGGAGCCGTATCCTACGAGCAGTACTTC.

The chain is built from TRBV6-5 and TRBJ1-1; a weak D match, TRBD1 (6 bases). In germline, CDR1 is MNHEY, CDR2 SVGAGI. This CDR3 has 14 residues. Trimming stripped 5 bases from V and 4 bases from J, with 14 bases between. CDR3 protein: CASSEVQGPTEAFF. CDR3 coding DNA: TGTGCCAGCAGTGAGGTACAGGGACCCACTGAAGCTTTCTTT.

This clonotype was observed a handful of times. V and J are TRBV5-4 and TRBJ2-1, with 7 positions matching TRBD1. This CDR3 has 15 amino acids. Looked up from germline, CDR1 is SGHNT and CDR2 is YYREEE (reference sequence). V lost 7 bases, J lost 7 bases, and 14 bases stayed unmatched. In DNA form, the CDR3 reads TGTGCCAGCTCCGGGCTAATACAGGGGTGGAATGAGCAGTTCTTC. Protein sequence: CASSGLIQGWNEQFF.

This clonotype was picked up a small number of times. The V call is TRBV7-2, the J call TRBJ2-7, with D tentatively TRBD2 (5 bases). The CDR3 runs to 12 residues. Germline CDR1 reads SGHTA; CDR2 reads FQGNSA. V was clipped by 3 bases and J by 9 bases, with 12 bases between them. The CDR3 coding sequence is TGTGCCAGCAGCTTGCCCGAGGGCGGGCAGTACTTC. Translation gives CASSLPEGGQYF. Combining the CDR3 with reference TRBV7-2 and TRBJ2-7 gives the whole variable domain GAGVSQSPSNKVTEKGKDVELRCDPISGHTALYWYRQSLGQGLEFLIYFQGNSAPDKSGLPSDRFSAERTGGSVSTLTIQRTQQEDSAVYLCASSLPEGGQYFGPGTRLTVT.

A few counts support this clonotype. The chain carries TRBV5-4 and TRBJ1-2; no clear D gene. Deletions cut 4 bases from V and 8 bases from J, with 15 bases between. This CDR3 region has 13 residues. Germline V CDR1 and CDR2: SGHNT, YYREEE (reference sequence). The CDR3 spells CASSQSRGGGYTF. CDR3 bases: TGTGCCAGCAGCCAGAGTCGAGGAGGCGGCTACACCTTC.

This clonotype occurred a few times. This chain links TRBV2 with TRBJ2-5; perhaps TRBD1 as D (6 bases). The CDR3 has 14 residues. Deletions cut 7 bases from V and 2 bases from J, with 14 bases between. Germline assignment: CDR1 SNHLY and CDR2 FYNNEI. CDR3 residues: CASITGSAQETQYF. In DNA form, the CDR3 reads TGTGCCAGCATTACAGGGTCCGCACAAGAGACCCAGTACTTC.

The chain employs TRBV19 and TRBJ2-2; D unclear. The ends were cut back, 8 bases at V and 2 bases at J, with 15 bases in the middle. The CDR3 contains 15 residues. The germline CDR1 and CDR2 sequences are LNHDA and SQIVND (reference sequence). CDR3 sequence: CASALLTRNTGELFF. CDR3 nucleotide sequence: TGTGCCAGTGCCCTTTTAACCCGAAACACCGGGGAGCTGTTTTTT.

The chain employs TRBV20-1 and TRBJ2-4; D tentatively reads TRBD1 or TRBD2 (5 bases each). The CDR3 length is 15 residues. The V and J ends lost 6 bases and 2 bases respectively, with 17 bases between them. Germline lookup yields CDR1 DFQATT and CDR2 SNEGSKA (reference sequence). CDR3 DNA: TGCAGTGCCTCCGGGGCCTACGGGCCCAAAAACATTCAGTACTTC. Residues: CSASGAYGPKNIQYF.

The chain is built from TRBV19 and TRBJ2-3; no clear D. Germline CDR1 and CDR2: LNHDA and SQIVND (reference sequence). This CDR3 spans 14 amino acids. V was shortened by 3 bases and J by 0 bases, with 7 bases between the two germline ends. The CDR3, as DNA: TGTGCCAGTAGTATTTCTCCTAGCACAGATACGCAGTATTTT. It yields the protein CASSISPSTDTQYF. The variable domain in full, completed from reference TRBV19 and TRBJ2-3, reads DGGITQSPKYLFRKEGQNVTLSCEQNLNHDAMYWYRQDPGQGLRLIYYSQIVNDFQKGDIAEGYSVSREKKESFPLTVTSAQKNPTAFYLCASSISPSTDTQYFGPGTRLTVL.

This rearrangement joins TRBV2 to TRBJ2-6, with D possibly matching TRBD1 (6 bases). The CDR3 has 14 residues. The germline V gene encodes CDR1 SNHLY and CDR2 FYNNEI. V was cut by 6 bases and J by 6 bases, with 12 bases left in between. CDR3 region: CASRSQGKANVLTF. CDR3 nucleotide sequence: TGTGCCAGCAGGTCTCAGGGGAAGGCCAACGTCCTGACTTTC.

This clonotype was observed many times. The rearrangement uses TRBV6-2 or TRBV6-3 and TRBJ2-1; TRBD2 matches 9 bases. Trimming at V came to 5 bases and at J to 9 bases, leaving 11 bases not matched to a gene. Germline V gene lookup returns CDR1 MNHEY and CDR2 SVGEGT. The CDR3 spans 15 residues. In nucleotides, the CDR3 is TGTGCCAGCAGTCCCGGGGTAGCGGGGGTGAGTGAGCAGTTCTTC. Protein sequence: CASSPGVAGVSEQFF.

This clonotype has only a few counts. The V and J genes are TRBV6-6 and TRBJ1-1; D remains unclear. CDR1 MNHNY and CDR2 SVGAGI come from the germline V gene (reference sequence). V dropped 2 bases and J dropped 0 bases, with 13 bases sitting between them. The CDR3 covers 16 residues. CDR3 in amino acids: CASSYGFNSMNTEAFF. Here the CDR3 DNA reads TGTGCCAGCAGTTACGGTTTCAACAGCATGAACACTGAAGCTTTCTTT.

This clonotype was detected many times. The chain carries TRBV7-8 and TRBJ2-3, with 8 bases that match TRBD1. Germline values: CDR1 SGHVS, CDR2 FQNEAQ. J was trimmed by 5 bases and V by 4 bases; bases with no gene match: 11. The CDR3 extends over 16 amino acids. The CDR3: CASSSGQGAWGDTQYF. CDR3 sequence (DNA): TGTGCCAGCAGCTCAGGGCAGGGGGCTTGGGGAGATACGCAGTATTTT. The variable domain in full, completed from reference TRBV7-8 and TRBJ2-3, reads GAGVSQSPRYKVAKRGQDVALRCDPISGHVSLFWYQQALGQGPEFLTYFQNEAQLDKSGLPSDRFFAERPEGSVSTLKIQRTQQEDSAVYLCASSSGQGAWGDTQYFGPGTRLTVL.

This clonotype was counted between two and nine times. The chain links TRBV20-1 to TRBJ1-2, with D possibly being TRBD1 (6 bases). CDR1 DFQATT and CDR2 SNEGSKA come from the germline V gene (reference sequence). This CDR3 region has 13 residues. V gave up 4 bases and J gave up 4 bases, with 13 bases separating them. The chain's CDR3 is CSANPGGRYGYTF. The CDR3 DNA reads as TGCAGTGCTAACCCTGGGGGGCGCTATGGCTACACCTTC.

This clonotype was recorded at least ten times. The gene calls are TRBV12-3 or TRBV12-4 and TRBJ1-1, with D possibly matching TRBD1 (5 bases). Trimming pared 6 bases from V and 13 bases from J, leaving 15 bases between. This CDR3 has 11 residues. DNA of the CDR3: TGTGCCAGCAGCCCGGACACGACGAGTTTCTTT. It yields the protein CASSPDTTSFF.

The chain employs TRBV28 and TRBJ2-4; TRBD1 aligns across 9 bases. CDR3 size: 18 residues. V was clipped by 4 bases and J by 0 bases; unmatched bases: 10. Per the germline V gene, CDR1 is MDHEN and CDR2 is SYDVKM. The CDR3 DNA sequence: TGTGCCAGCAGTTCGGGACAGGGTTGGGGATTAGCCAAAAACATTCAGTACTTC. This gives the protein CASSSGQGWGLAKNIQYF.

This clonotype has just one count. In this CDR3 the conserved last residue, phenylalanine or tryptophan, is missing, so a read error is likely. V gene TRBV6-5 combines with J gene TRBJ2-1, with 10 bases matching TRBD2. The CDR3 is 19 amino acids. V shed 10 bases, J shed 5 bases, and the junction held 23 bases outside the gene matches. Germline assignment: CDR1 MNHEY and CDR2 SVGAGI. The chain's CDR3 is CATTRTSGELTRRHNEQFL. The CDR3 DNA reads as TGTGCCACAACCCGAACTAGCGGGGAACTAACCCGCCGACACAATGAGCAGTTCTTA.

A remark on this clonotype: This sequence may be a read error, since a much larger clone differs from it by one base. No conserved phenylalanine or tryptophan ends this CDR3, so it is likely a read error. This CDR3 reads CASSTTTEAFC. The CDR3 DNA sequence: TGTGCCAGCAGTACAACGACTGAAGCTTTCTGT. This chain connects TRBV28 to TRBJ1-1; D ambiguous. The germline V gene has CDR1 MDHEN and CDR2 SYDVKM. CDR3 length equals 11 residues. The V end lost 5 bases, the J end lost 5 bases, and 6 bases lay between the germline ends.

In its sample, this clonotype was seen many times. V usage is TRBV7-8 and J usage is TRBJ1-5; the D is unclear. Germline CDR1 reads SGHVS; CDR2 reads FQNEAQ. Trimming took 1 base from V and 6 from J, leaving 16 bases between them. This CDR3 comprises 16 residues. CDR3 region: CASSLVAGSVGQPQHF. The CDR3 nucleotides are TGTGCCAGCAGCTTAGTAGCGGGTTCGGTAGGTCAGCCCCAGCATTTT.

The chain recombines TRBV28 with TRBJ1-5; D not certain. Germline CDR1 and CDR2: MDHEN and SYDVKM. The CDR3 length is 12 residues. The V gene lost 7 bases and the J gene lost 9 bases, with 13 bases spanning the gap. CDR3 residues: CASNPAGWPQHF. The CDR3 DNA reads TGTGCCAGCAACCCAGCCGGGTGGCCCCAGCATTTT. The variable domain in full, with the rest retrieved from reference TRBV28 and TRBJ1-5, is DVKVTQSSRYLVKRTGEKVFLECVQDMDHENMFWYRQDPGLGLRLIYFSYDVKMKEKGDIPEGYSVSREKKERFSLILESASTNQTSMYLCASNPAGWPQHFGDGTRLSIL.

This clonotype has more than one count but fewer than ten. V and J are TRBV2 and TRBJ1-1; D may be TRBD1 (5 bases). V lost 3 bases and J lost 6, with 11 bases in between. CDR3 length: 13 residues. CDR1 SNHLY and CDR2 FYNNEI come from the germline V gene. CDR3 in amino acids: CASSETWGSEAFF. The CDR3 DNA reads TGTGCCAGCAGTGAGACCTGGGGGTCTGAAGCTTTCTTT.